In this sample, the clone carrying this T cell receptor beta chain turned up a few times. Its antigen remains unknown. With 60 Vbeta and 13 Jbeta primers, the PCR was carried out. Under the authors' procedure: Around 11 million shared chains were among approximately 87 million unique TCR beta chains counted in a later analysis. Here immunoSEQ multiplex PCR was the method, and the copy in TCRdb shows in-frame clones only, minus some. For V, J and clone size, that table is used; D and trimming come from the DNA. In the table there are 200,000 to 250,000 clones, approximately 70% of which are singletons. The V gene's germline CDR1 is SGHRS and CDR2 YFSETQ. V dropped 5 bases and J dropped 5; count of bases not matched to a gene: 9. CDR3 size: 14 residues. The record originates from a study of cytomegalovirus exposure and HLA in healthy donors. Study-wide points: A few of the chains that were CMV-associated were confirmed in vitro to be specific for CMV antigens. Data from an earlier analysis indicated that most TCR beta V segments were productive either about 90% or about 30% of the time. After further analysis at a later stage, 15,000 to 20,000 TCR beta sequences were associated with HLA alleles at 0.05 false discovery rate.

The sample taken for sequencing was PBMCs. The TCR originated in a man aged 40-49 years in good health and CMV-seropositive. The chain carries TRBV5-1 and TRBJ2-5; TRBD1 matches at 7 bases. This CDR3 reads CASRPQTGAETQYF. CDR3 nucleotide sequence: TGCGCCAGCAGACCGCAAACAGGGGCGGAGACCCAGTACTTC.